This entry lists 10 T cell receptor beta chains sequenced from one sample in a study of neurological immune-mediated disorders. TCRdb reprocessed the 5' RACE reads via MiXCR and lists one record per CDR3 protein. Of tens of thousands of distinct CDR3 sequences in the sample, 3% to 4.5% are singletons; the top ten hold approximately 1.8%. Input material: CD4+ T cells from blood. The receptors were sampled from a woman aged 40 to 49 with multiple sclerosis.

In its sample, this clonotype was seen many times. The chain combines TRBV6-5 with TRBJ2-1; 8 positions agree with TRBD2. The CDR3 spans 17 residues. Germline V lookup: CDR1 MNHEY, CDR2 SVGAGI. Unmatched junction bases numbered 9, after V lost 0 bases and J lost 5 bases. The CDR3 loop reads CASSYSQRLARDNEQFF. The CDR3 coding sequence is TGTGCCAGCAGTTACTCGCAGAGACTAGCGCGGGACAATGAGCAGTTCTTC.

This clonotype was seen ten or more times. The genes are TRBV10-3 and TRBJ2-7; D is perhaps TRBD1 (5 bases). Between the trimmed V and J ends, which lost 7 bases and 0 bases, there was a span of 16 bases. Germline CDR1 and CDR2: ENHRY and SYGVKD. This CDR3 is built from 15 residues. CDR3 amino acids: CAITPDSSHSYEQYF. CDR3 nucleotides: TGTGCCATCACCCCCGACAGTTCCCACTCCTACGAGCAGTACTTC.

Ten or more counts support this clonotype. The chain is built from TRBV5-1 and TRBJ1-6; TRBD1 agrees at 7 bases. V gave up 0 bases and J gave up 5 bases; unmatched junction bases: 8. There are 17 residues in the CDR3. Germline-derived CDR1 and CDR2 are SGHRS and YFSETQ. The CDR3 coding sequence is TGCGCCAGCAGCTTGGGCTACAGGGGTAGAAATAATTCACCCCTCCACTTT. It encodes CASSLGYRGRNNSPLHF.

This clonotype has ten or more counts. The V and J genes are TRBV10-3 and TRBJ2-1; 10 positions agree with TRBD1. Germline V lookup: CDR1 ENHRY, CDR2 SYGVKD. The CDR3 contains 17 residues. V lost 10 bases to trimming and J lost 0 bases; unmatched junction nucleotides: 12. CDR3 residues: CATSGQGFSSSYNEQFF. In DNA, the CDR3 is TGTGCCACCTCGGGACAGGGGTTTTCTAGCTCCTACAATGAGCAGTTCTTC.

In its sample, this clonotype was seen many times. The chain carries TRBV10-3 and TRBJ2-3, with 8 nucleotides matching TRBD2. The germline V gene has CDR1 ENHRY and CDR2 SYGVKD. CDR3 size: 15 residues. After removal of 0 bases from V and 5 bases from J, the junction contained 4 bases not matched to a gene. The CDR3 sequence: CAISESSGGRDTQYF. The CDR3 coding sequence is TGTGCCATCAGTGAGTCGAGCGGGGGCCGAGATACGCAGTATTTT.

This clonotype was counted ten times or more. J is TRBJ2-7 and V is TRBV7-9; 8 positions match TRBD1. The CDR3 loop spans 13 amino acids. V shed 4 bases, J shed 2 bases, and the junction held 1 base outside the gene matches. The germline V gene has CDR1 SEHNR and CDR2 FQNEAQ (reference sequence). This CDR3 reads CASSSRGPYEQYF. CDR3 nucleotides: TGTGCCAGCAGCTCCAGGGGGCCCTACGAGCAGTACTTC.

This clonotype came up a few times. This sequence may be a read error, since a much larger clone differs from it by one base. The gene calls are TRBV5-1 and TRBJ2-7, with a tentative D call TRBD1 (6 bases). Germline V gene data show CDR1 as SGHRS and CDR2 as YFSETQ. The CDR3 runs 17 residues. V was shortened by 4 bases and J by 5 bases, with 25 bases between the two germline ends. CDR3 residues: CASSLIPGVAAKHEQYF. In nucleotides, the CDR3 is TGCGCCAGCAGCCTGATCCCAGGGGTAGCCGCCAAGCACGAGCAGTACTTC.

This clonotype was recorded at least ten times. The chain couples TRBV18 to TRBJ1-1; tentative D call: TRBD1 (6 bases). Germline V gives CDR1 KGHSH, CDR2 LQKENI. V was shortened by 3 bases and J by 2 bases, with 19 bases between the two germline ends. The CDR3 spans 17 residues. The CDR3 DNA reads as TGTGCCAGCTCACCGACGCCCTCAGGGGCTGGAAACACTGAAGCTTTCTTT. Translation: CASSPTPSGAGNTEAFF.

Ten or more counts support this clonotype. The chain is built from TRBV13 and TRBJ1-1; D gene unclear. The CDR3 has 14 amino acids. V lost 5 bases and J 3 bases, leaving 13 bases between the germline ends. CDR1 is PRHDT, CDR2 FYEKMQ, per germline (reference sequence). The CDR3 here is CASSLQTRDTEAFF. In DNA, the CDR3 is TGTGCCAGCAGCCTCCAAACAAGGGACACTGAAGCTTTCTTT.

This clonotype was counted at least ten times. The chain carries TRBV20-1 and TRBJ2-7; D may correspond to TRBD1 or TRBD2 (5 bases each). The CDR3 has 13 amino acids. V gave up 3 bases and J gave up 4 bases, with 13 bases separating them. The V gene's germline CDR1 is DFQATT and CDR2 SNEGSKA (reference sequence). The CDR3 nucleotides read TGCAGTGCTAGCCCCCCTGGGGGATACGAGCAGTACTTC. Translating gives CSASPPGGYEQYF.